The rows below give T cell receptor beta chains drawn from one sample of a study of blood T cell repertoires in COVID-19. The repertoire was sequenced with immunoSEQ multiplex PCR; TCRdb's copy has only in-frame clones and lacks some. The profile shows 400,000 to 450,000 clones, over 75% of them singletons. The sequenced sample was peripheral blood. The receptors were sampled from a woman aged 40 to 49 with COVID-19, enrolled during active disease. The CDR3 runs from the conserved cysteine through the conserved F or W. The D gene is left open where the match is weak. Clone size is stated in some rows and not others, as once, few, many or a class when expanded.

j_call clone_size d_call cdr3_length v_call cdr3_nt cdr3_aa
TRBJ1-5 few TRBD1 14 TRBV28 TGTGCCAGCAACGCAGGGGGGAGCAATCAGCCCCAGCATTTT CASNAGGSNQPQHF
TRBJ2-6 . . 19 TRBV9 TGTGCCAGCAGCCCCCACCGGATAGCGGTTATCTCTGGGGCCAACGTCCTGACTTTC CASSPHRIAVISGANVLTF
TRBJ2-3 . TRBD1 16 TRBV7-9 TGTGCCAGCATCACCGTGGGACAGGGGGTCACAGATACGCAGTATTTT CASITVGQGVTDTQYF
TRBJ1-4 . . 15 TRBV28 TGTGCCAGCAGTACCCTCGAGCTTTTGTACGAAAAACTGTTTTTT CASSTLELLYEKLFF
TRBJ1-1 . . 14 TRBV5-1 TGCGCCAGCAGCCCGGGACACCCGAACACTGAAGCTTTCTTT CASSPGHPNTEAFF
TRBJ2-7 . . 13 TRBV6-5 TGTGCCAGCAGCCAGGGAGGATCCTACGAGCAGTACTTC CASSQGGSYEQYF
TRBJ1-6 . TRBD1 15 TRBV5-4 TGTGCCAGCAGCTCGGGACAGAGGGGGACCTCACCCCTCCACTTT CASSSGQRGTSPLHF
TRBJ1-1 . . 16 TRBV28 TGTGCCAGCAGCTACGAAGGGAGGGAGGGGGACACTGAAGCTTTCTTT CASSYEGREGDTEAFF
TRBJ1-1 . . 13 TRBV10-3 TGTGCCATCAGTGAACAATGGAACACTGAAGCTTTCTTT CAISEQWNTEAFF
TRBJ2-1 . TRBD2 13 TRBV28 TGTGCCAGCAGCGGGGGGGCTTGGGTTGAGCAGTTCTTC CASSGGAWVEQFF
TRBJ1-1 . . 15 TRBV28 TGTGCCAGCAGCCCTCCGACAGGCTGGGTCACTGAAGCTTTCTTT CASSPPTGWVTEAFF
TRBJ2-2 few . 15 TRBV7-8 TGTGCCAGCAGCTTACGCAGGGTGGGCACCGGGGAGCTGTTTTTT CASSLRRVGTGELFF
TRBJ1-1 . . 15 TRBV2 TGTGCCAGCAGTTTCTCGCAGGGGCGGAACACTGAAGCTTTCTTT CASSFSQGRNTEAFF
TRBJ1-2 . . 14 TRBV3-1/TRBV3-2 TGTGCCAGCAGCCAAGAGAGACAGCTGATCCTCTACACCTTC CASSQERQLILYTF
TRBJ2-2 . . 16 TRBV18 TGTGCCAGCTCACCACGGGGCCTCGCGAACACCGGGGAGCTGTTTTTT CASSPRGLANTGELFF
TRBJ1-1 . TRBD1 14 TRBV29-1 TGCAGCGTTGTAAGGACAGGGGCGGGCACTGAAGCTTTCTTT CSVVRTGAGTEAFF
TRBJ2-7 few . 13 TRBV30 TGTGCCTGGTCAGGAATAGGTTCCTACGAGCAGTACTTC CAWSGIGSYEQYF
TRBJ1-3 . . 14 TRBV21-1 TGTGCCAGCAGCACCAACATCACTGGAAACACCATATATTTT CASSTNITGNTIYF
TRBJ1-6 few . 13 TRBV18 TGTGCCAGCTCACCATCTCCTGATTCACCCCTCCACTTT CASSPSPDSPLHF
TRBJ2-2 . TRBD2 22 TRBV6-6 TGTGCCAGCAGTCCCCGGAAGCCCGGGACTAGCGGTCACGCAGCGGGTACCGGGGAGCTGTTTTTT CASSPRKPGTSGHAAGTGELFF
TRBJ2-4 . TRBD1 14 TRBV7-9 TGTGCCAGCAGCTACCGGGACAGGGGGGACATTCAGTACTTC CASSYRDRGDIQYF
TRBJ1-3 . TRBD1 15 TRBV5-4 TGTGCCAGCAGCAGGGTTGGGACAGCAGGGGACACCATATATTTT CASSRVGTAGDTIYF
TRBJ2-1 . TRBD1 15 TRBV24-1 TGTGCCACCAGTGACCCAGCGACAGGGTGGAATGAGCAGTTCTTC CATSDPATGWNEQFF
TRBJ1-2 . TRBD1 15 TRBV4-1 TGCGCCAGCAGCCATCCGGACAGGGGAGGTAGTGGCTACACCTTC CASSHPDRGGSGYTF
TRBJ2-2 few TRBD2 13 TRBV27 TGTGCCAGCAGTTTTCGGGGGGCCGGGGAGCTGTTTTTT CASSFRGAGELFF
TRBJ2-1 . . 13 TRBV27 TGTGCCAGCAGCCGGGAAGTCTACAATGAGCAGTTCTTC CASSREVYNEQFF
TRBJ2-6 once TRBD1 16 TRBV7-9 TGTGCCAGCAGCTTAGGGACAGGGGCTGGGGCCAACGTCCTGACTTTC CASSLGTGAGANVLTF
TRBJ1-4 . TRBD1 15 TRBV30 TGTGCCTGGAGTGTAGGGACAGGGCCTAGTGAAAAACTGTTTTTT CAWSVGTGPSEKLFF
TRBJ2-7 . TRBD2 15 TRBV4-1 TGCGCCAGCAGCTTCGTACTAGCGGGAGGGCACGAGCAGTACTTC CASSFVLAGGHEQYF
TRBJ2-5 once . 16 TRBV5-8 TGTGCCAGCAGCTTGGGGGTGGCGGAGCCCCAAGAGACCCAGTACTTC CASSLGVAEPQETQYF
TRBJ1-6 . TRBD1 14 TRBV7-9 TGTGCCAGCAGCTTGACAGGGGTGAATTCACCCCTCCACTTT CASSLTGVNSPLHF
TRBJ1-6 . TRBD1 16 TRBV5-4 TGTGCCAGCAGCGACCCTACAGGGGGCAGGAATTCACCCCTCCACTTT CASSDPTGGRNSPLHF
TRBJ2-1 . TRBD2 17 TRBV5-4 TGTGCCAGCAGCTCGGGAGGGAGCGGGGGCCCTCTCAATGAGCAGTTCTTC CASSSGGSGGPLNEQFF
TRBJ2-1 . . 13 TRBV2 TGTGCCAGCAGCGGGTCGGCCCCCAATGAGCAGTTCTTC CASSGSAPNEQFF
TRBJ1-5 . . 14 TRBV7-9 TGTGCCAGCAGCTTATCCCAGGGAGGGCAGCCCCAGCATTTT CASSLSQGGQPQHF
TRBJ2-3 . TRBD2 19 TRBV19 TGTGCCAGTAGTATATCCTCTGGACTAGCGGTGGGTAGGGCAGATACGCAGTATTTT CASSISSGLAVGRADTQYF
TRBJ2-5 once . 16 TRBV28 TGTGCCAGCAGTTACCGGACAGGGAGGGGTATTGAGACCCAGTACTTC CASSYRTGRGIETQYF
TRBJ2-1 . TRBD2 17 TRBV5-1 TGCGCCAGCAGCTTGGCCGAGACTAGCGGGGCCTACAATGAGCAGTTCTTC CASSLAETSGAYNEQFF
TRBJ1-6 . TRBD1 15 TRBV5-4 TGTGCCAGCAGTCCCTCCGGGACAGGGGATTCACCCCTCCACTTT CASSPSGTGDSPLHF
TRBJ1-2 . TRBD1 17 TRBV28 TGTGCCAGCAGTGCAACCGGGACAGGGGGCTATGGGGGTGGCTACACCTTC CASSATGTGGYGGGYTF
TRBJ1-1 few . 13 TRBV6-4 TGTGCCAGCAGTGCAGGGATAGGCACTGAAGCTTTCTTT CASSAGIGTEAFF
TRBJ1-4 . . 13 TRBV30 TGTGCCTGGAGTGTACCCGTGGGAGGAAAACTGTTTTTT CAWSVPVGGKLFF
TRBJ1-1 . . 13 TRBV2 TGTGCCAGCAGTGAGAGCCCGAACACTGAAGCTTTCTTT CASSESPNTEAFF
TRBJ1-5 . TRBD1 14 TRBV19 TGTGCCAGCACGGGACAGGGTTACAATCAGCCCCAGCATTTT CASTGQGYNQPQHF
TRBJ2-2 . TRBD1 18 TRBV28 TGTGCCAGCAGTCCTGCGAATCAGGGGGCAGTGAACACCGGGGAGCTGTTTTTT CASSPANQGAVNTGELFF
TRBJ1-4 . . 14 TRBV7-9 TGTGCCAGCAGCTTAAAGCGGGACGATGAAAAACTGTTTTTT CASSLKRDDEKLFF
TRBJ2-3 . TRBD1 14 TRBV2 TGTGCCGGAATAGGGGGCTCTAGCACAGATACGCAGTATTTT CAGIGGSSTDTQYF
TRBJ2-3 . . 15 TRBV9 TGTGCCAGCAGCGCGACCAGCGGGCGCACAGATACGCAGTATTTT CASSATSGRTDTQYF
TRBJ1-2 . . 16 TRBV28 TGTGCCAGCAGTTTATTACGAATATTAGCTAACTATGGCTACACCTTC CASSLLRILANYGYTF
TRBJ1-3 once . 15 TRBV5-5 TGTGCCAGCAGCTCCTACAGGGTGGCCGGAAACACCATATATTTT CASSSYRVAGNTIYF